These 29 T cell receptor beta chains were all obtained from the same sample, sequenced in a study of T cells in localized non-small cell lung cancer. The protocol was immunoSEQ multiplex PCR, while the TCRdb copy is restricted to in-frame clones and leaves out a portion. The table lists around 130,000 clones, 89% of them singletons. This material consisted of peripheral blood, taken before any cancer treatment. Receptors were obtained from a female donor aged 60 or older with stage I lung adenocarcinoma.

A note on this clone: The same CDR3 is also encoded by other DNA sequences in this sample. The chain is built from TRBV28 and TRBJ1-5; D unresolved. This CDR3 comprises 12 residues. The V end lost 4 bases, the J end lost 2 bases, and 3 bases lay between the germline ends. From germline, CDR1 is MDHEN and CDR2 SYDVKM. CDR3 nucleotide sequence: TGTGCCAGCAGTTCAGGCAATCAGCCCCAGCATTTT. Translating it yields CASSSGNQPQHF.

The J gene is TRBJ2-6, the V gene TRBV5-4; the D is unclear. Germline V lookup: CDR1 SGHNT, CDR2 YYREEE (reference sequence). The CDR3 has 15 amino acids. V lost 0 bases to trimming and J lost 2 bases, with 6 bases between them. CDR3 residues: CASSLGFPGANVLTF. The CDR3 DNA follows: TGTGCCAGCAGCTTGGGTTTTCCTGGGGCCAACGTCCTGACTTTC.

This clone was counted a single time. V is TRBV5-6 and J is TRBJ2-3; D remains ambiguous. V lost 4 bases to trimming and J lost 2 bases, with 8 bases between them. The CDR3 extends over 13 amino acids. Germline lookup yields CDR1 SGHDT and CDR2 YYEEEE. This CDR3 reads CASSPQITDTQYF. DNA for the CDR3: TGTGCCAGCAGCCCGCAAATCACAGATACGCAGTATTTT.

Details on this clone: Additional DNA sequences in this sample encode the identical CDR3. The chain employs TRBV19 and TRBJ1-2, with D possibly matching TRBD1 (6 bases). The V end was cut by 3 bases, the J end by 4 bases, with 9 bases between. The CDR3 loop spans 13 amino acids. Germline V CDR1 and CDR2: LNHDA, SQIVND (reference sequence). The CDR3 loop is CASSILDSYGYTF. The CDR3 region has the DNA TGTGCCAGTAGTATTCTGGACAGCTATGGCTACACCTTC.

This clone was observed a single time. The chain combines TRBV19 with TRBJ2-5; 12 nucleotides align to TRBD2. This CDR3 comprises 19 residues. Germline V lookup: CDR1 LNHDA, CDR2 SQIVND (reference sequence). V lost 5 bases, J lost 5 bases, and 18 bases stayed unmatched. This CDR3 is CASSASGRASSAGGETQYF. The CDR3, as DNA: TGTGCCAGTAGTGCTAGCGGGAGGGCCTCATCGGCGGGCGGGGAGACCCAGTACTTC.

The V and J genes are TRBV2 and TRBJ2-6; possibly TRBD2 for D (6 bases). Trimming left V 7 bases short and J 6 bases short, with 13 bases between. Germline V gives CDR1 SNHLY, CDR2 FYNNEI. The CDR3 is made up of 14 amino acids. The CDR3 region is CASKRREEANVLTF. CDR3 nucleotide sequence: TGTGCCAGCAAAAGGAGGGAGGAGGCCAACGTCCTGACTTTC.

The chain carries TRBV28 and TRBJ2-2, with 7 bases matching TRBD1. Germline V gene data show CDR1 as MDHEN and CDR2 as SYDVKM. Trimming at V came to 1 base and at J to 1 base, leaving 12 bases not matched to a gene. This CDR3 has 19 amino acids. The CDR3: CASSLLSIPDRVNTGELFF. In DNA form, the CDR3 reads TGTGCCAGCAGTTTATTATCGATCCCCGACAGGGTGAACACCGGGGAGCTGTTTTTT.

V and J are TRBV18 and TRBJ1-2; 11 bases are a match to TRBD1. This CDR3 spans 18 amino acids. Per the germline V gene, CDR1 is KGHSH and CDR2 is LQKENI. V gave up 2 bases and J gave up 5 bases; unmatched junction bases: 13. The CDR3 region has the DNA TGTGCCAGCTCACCAGAGGACAGGGGGCGCGGCGTTAAGTATGGCTACACCTTC. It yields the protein CASSPEDRGRGVKYGYTF.

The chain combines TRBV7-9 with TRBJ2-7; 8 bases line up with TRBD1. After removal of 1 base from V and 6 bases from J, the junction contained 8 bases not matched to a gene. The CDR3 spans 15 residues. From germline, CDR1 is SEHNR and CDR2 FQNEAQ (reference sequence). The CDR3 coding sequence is TGTGCCAGCAGCTTAGGAGGACAGGGAGGTGGCGAGCAGTACTTC. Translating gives CASSLGGQGGGEQYF.

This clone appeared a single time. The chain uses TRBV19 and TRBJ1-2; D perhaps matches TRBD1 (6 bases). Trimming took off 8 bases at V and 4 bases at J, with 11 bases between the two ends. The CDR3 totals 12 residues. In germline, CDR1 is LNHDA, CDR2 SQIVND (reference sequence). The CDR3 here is CASRQGIYGYTF. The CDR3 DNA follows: TGTGCCAGTCGTCAGGGGATCTATGGCTACACCTTC.

CDR3 nucleotide sequence: TGCGCCAGCAGTGTTGGCCGCAATCAGCCCCAGCATTTT. Amino acid sequence: CASSVGRNQPQHF. The J gene is TRBJ1-5, the V gene TRBV10-1; D not resolved. CDR1 and CDR2 from the germline V gene are WNHNN and SYGVQD (reference sequence). The V end lost 4 bases, the J end lost 2 bases, and 6 bases lay between the germline ends. CDR3 length equals 13 residues.

DNA for the CDR3: TGTGCCAGCAGTTTATGGGGGTTCACTGAAGCTTTCTTT. Translating gives CASSLWGFTEAFF. The chain links TRBV28 to TRBJ1-1; no firm D call. Trimming removed 0 bases at V and 4 bases at J, with 6 bases between. The V gene's germline CDR1 is MDHEN and CDR2 SYDVKM. The CDR3 sequence is 13 residues long.

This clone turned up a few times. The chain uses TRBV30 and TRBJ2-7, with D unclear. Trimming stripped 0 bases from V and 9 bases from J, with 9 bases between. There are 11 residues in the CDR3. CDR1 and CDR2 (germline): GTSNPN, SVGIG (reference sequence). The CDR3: CAWSVLQSQYF. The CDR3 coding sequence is TGTGCCTGGAGTGTATTGCAATCGCAGTACTTC.

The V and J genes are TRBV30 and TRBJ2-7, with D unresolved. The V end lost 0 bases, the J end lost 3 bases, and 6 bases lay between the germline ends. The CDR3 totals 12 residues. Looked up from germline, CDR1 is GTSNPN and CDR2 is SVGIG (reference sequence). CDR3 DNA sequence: TGTGCCTGGAGTGTACTGGACTACGAGCAGTACTTC. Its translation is CAWSVLDYEQYF.

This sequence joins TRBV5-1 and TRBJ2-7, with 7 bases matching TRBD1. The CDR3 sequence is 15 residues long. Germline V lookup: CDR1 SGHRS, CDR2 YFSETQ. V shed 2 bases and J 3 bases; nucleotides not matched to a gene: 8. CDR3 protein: CASSFLGQQIYEQYF. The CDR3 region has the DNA TGCGCCAGCAGCTTCCTGGGACAGCAAATCTACGAGCAGTACTTC.

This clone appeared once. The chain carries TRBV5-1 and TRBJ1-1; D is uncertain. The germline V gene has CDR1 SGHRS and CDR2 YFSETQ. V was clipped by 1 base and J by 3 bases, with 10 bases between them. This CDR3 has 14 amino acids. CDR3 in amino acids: CASSLQPAYTEAFF. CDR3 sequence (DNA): TGCGCCAGCAGCTTGCAGCCGGCGTACACTGAAGCTTTCTTT.

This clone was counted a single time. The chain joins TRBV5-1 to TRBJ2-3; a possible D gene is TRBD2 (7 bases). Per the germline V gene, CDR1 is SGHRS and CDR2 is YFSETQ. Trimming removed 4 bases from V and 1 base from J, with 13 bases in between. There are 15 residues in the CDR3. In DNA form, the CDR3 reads TGCGCCAGCAGCAGAGGGGGGGCACGCACAGATACGCAGTATTTT. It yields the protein CASSRGGARTDTQYF.

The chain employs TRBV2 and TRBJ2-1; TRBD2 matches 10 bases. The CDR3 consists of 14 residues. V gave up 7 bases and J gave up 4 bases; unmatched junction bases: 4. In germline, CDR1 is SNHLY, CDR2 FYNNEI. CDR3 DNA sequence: TGTGCCAGCACAACGGGACTAGCGTACAATGAGCAGTTCTTC. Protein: CASTTGLAYNEQFF.

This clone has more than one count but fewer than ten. This CDR3 is CASSQETGANTGELFF. Written as DNA, the CDR3 is TGCGCCAGCAGCCAAGAGACAGGGGCCAACACCGGGGAGCTGTTTTTT. This chain connects TRBV4-1 to TRBJ2-2; 8 bases map to TRBD1. CDR3 length: 16 residues. The ends lost 0 bases at V and 2 bases at J; junction bases unmatched: 2. Germline V lookup: CDR1 MGHRA, CDR2 YSYEKL.

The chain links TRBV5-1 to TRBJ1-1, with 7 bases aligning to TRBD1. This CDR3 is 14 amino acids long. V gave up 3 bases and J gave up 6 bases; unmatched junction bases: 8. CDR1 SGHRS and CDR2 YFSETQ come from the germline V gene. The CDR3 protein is CASSWGPGGSEAFF. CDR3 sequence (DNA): TGCGCCAGCAGCTGGGGACCAGGGGGGTCTGAAGCTTTCTTT.

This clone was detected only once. This chain's CDR3 is CASGAAGANVLTF. CDR3 DNA: TGTGCCAGTGGAGCTGCAGGGGCCAACGTCCTGACTTTC. The chain carries TRBV19 and TRBJ2-6; D call uncertain. Trimming took 8 bases from V and 4 from J, leaving 9 bases between them. The germline V gene has CDR1 LNHDA and CDR2 SQIVND (reference sequence). CDR3 size: 13 residues.

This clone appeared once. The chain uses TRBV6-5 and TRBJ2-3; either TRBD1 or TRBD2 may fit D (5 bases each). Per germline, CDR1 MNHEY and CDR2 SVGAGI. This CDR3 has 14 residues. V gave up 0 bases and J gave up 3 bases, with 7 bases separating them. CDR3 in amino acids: CASSYSGTTDTQYF. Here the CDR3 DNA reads TGTGCCAGCAGTTACTCGGGGACGACAGATACGCAGTATTTT.

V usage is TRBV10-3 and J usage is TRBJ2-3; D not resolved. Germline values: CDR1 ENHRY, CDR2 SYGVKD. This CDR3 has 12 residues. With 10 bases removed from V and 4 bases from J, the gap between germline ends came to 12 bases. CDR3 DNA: TGTGCCACAAAAAACAGTTCAGATACGCAGTATTTT. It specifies CATKNSSDTQYF.

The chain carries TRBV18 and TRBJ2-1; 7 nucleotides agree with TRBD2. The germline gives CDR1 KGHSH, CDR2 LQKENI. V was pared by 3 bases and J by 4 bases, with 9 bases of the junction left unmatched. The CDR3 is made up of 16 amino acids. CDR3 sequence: CASSPSPGGQYNEQFF. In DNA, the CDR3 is TGTGCCAGCTCACCTTCTCCGGGAGGACAATACAATGAGCAGTTCTTC.

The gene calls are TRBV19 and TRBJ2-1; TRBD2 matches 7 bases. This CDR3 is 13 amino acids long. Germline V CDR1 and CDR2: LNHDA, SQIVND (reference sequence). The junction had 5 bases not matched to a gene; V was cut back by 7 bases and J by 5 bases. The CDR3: CASTGLGNNEQFF. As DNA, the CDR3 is TGTGCCAGTACCGGACTAGGGAACAATGAGCAGTTCTTC.

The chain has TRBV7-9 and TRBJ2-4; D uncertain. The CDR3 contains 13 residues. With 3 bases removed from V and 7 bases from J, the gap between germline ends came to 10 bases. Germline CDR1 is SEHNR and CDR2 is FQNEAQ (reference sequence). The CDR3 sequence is CASSFLRTNIQYF. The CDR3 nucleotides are TGTGCCAGCAGCTTTTTAAGAACCAACATTCAGTACTTC.

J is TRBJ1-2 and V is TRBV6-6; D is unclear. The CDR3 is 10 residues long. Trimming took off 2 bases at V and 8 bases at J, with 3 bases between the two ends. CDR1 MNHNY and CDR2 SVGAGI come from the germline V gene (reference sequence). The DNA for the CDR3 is TGTGCCAGCAGTTACGAGGGCTACACCTTC. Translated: CASSYEGYTF.

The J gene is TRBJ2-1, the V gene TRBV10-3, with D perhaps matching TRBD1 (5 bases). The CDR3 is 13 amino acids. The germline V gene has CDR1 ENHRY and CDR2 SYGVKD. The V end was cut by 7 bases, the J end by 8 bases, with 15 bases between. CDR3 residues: CAIMDAGLDEQFF. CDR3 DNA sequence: TGTGCCATCATGGATGCAGGGCTCGATGAGCAGTTCTTC.

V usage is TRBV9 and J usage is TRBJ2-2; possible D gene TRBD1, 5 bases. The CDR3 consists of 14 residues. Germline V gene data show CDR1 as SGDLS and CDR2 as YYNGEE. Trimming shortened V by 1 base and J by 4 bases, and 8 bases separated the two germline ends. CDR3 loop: CASSVSRVTGELFF. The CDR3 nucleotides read TGTGCCAGCAGCGTATCCAGGGTCACCGGGGAGCTGTTTTTT.